This note documents a single T cell receptor (beta chain) sequence. This clonotype was found a few times. Its antigen remains undetermined. No much larger clone exists at a distance of one base, and base qualities are not known. The sample belongs to a study of T cells in Graves' hyperthyroidism and ophthalmopathy (dated by TCRdb to the late 2010s). Broadly, across the study: Peripheral blood was collected at initial diagnosis, before any treatment. The 80 to 100 discovery patients were randomly divided into training and test sets at a 7:3 ratio. After blood sampling, hyperthyroidism patients were treated with methimazole at a starting dose of 30 mg daily, and ophthalmopathy patients were treated with high-dose intravenous methylprednisolone. A discovery cohort of about 100 patients, about 40 with Graves' ophthalmopathy and 57 with stable Graves' hyperthyroidism, was used to find distinguishing TCR V-J signatures. The paper describes TCR Vbeta CDR3 sequencing of 135 peripheral blood samples, made up of approximately 40 ophthalmopathy patients, 70 to 75 hyperthyroidism patients and 17 progressor patients. Prospective prediction of ophthalmopathy was tested in an independent validation cohort consisting of 18 hyperthyroidism patients and 17 patients who later progressed to ophthalmopathy. In several Graves' hyperthyroidism patients, the study also compared T-cell repertoires from thyroid tissue with T-cell repertoires from blood.

Amplification of TCR beta CDR3 regions was carried out from RNA transcripts. The first round of RT-PCR for the TCR CDR3 was performed with the HTBI primer set and the Qiagen OneStep RT-PCR kit. Libraries were constructed in a second round of multiplex PCR, after which size selection and purification were performed. Sequencing of the libraries was done on an Illumina HiSeq2000 using paired-end 100 bp reads. In the authors' own workflow: SOAPnuke was used to process the raw data, removing reads that contained adapters or uncalled bases, had a mean Phred below 15, or lacked an exact match to the constant primer or identifier. High-quality paired reads were merged using COPE v1.2.5, and each unique nucleotide sequence was defined as a clonotype. MiTCR v1.1 was used to align the clonotypes against IMGT TRBV, TRBD and TRBJ reference segments. Analysis was restricted to V-J combinations with a frequency above 0.0001, which covered 98% to 99.2% of repertoires. A TCS score was defined as the ratio of F50 (clonal expansion) to E x V (chaos), with BLOSUM62-based TCRdist applied between CDR3 peptides within each V-J. Welch's t-statistics and random forest reduced just over 500 V-J features to 13, which were used in a naive Bayes classifier (R e1071). TCRdb's own reprocessing of the public reads used fastp at Q25 and MiXCR and kept productive beta chains. Rows merge per CDR3 protein into single entries with the most common DNA and genes. The V and J calls were determined by TCRdb, not by the authors. The sample includes 300,000 to 450,000 distinct CDR3 sequences, with roughly a sixth observed a single time. 34% of the sample is held by the ten biggest clonotypes.

Hyperthyroidism patients were newly diagnosed, with disease duration under 2 months, and aged 18 to 65 years. The study excluded patients with uncontrolled infections, other autoimmune diseases, pregnancy or lactation. Diagnoses relied on clinical symptoms, serum thyroxine and TRAb, thyroid ultrasound and orbital computed tomography. Blood from progressor patients was collected at the time of first diagnosis with hyperthyroidism, before any ophthalmopathy symptoms had appeared. Ficoll-Paque density gradient centrifugation was used to isolate PBMCs from around 10 ml of fresh peripheral blood. Progressor patients were initially diagnosed with Graves' hyperthyroidism and developed ophthalmopathy during follow-up. Total RNA was extracted with Trizol reagent, and quality was checked on an Agilent 2100 Bioanalyzer. V is pared back by 6 bases and J by 5 bases, with 8 bases lying between the germline termini. Reading the germline V gene gives CDR1 MDHEN and CDR2 SYDVKM. The CDR3 contains 11 residues, cysteine and phenylalanine counted. Just CDR3 DNA is preserved here, 33 bases in frame from base 1.

The full study reports these points: In validation, the model predicted progression to ophthalmopathy with roughly 66% sensitivity and 72.22% specificity, a median of approximately 6.7 months before onset. A model built on a 13 V-J signature distinguished ophthalmopathy from stable hyperthyroidism, reaching approximately 89% sensitivity and under 84% specificity in cross-validation and 80%/75% in testing. Most expanded thyroid clonotypes (frequency above 0.001) were also detected in blood, a finding suggesting that blood repertoires may reflect thyroid immune responses. No statistical method was used to fix the sample size in advance, and group allocation was not hidden from the investigators.

The V gene is TRBV28 and the J gene is TRBJ2-7; the D gene is unclear. The clonotype was recovered from a woman aged 25 to 39 with Graves' hyperthyroidism that later progressed to Graves' ophthalmopathy. Source material: blood. The CDR3 loop reads CASRWFDEQYF. The DNA sequence follows: TGTGCCAGCAGATGGTTCGACGAGCAGTACTTC.